Below, 11 T cell receptor beta chains from the same sample are listed, as sequenced in a study of T cell repertoires in cytomegalovirus infection. Their specific antigens are unknown. TCRdb called the reads again in MiXCR, with one record for every CDR3 protein. Here the sample spans approximately 730,000 distinct CDR3 sequences, roughly 29% being singletons. The sample in question was cultured CD8+ T cells from PBMCs, obtained from culture after CMV antigen stimulation. These receptors all stem from a human donor in good health (CMV status not recorded). Some clones in this sample may be carry-over from other donors' samples.

This chain joins TRBV19 and TRBJ2-2; no clear D. The V end was cut by 3 bases, the J end by 6 bases, with 11 bases between. This CDR3 spans 14 amino acids. CDR1 and CDR2 from the germline V gene are LNHDA and SQIVND (reference sequence). The CDR3 region has the DNA TGTGCCAGTAGTATTGATGAATGGCCCGGGGAGCTGTTTTTT. Its protein product is CASSIDEWPGELFF.

This clonotype was counted many times. The V gene is TRBV12-3 or TRBV12-4, the J gene TRBJ2-5; 8 nucleotides line up with TRBD2. The CDR3 extends over 12 amino acids. Trimming took 8 bases from V and 5 from J; bases not matched to a gene: 4. Written as DNA, the CDR3 is TGTGCCAGCGCTAGCGGGTTGGAGACCCAGTACTTC. This sequence encodes CASASGLETQYF.

V usage is TRBV2 and J usage is TRBJ2-2, with 7 bases aligning to TRBD1. Germline trimming cut 6 bases from V and 7 bases from J; bases unmatched to any gene: 5. The CDR3 contains 13 residues. Germline values: CDR1 SNHLY, CDR2 FYNNEI. The CDR3 nucleotides read TGTGCCAGCAGAGACAGGGTAGGCGGGGAGCTGTTTTTT. It specifies CASRDRVGGELFF.

The sample holds a few counts of this clonotype. The J gene is TRBJ2-5, the V gene TRBV6-1; D possibly matches TRBD1 or TRBD2 (6 bases each). This CDR3 spans 14 amino acids. The V end lost 7 bases, the J end lost 2 bases, and 14 bases lay between the germline ends. The germline V gene has CDR1 MNHNS and CDR2 SASEGT. CDR3 sequence reads: CASNAGGGQETQYF. Written as DNA, the CDR3 is TGTGCCAGCAATGCCGGAGGGGGGCAAGAGACCCAGTACTTC.

V usage is TRBV6-6 and J usage is TRBJ2-2, with 9 nucleotides matching TRBD1. Germline lookup yields CDR1 MNHNY and CDR2 SVGAGI (reference sequence). There are 16 residues in the CDR3. With 10 bases clipped from V and 2 bases from J, the junction kept 11 bases outside the gene matches. CDR3 sequence reads: CAKQGAGDKNTGELFF. As DNA, the CDR3 is TGTGCCAAACAGGGGGCGGGGGATAAAAACACCGGGGAGCTGTTTTTT.

The chain links TRBV12-3 or TRBV12-4 to TRBJ2-5; D might be TRBD2 (5 bases). This CDR3 comprises 15 residues. V lost 5 bases to trimming and J lost 5 bases, with 18 bases between them. The CDR3 region has the DNA TGTGCCAGCAGTCCCCATCGGGGTGGGGTCGAGACCCAGTACTTC. This translates into CASSPHRGGVETQYF.

The genes are TRBV11-2 and TRBJ2-3; D is perhaps TRBD1 (6 bases). V was clipped by 0 bases and J by 0 bases, with 10 bases between them. Germline V gene lookup returns CDR1 SGHAT and CDR2 FQNNGV. CDR3 length: 16 amino acids. In DNA, the CDR3 is TGTGCCAGCAGCTTAGAAGACAGGACAAGCACAGATACGCAGTATTTT. Translated: CASSLEDRTSTDTQYF.

The chain is built from TRBV7-9 and TRBJ2-7, with TRBD1 identical over 10 bases. In germline, CDR1 is SEHNR, CDR2 FQNEAQ (reference sequence). The CDR3 has 14 amino acids. V dropped 6 bases and J dropped 2; count of bases not matched to a gene: 4. The DNA for the CDR3 is TGTGCCAGCAGTCGGACAGGGGGAACCTACGAGCAGTACGTC. Amino acids: CASSRTGGTYEQYV.

This clonotype showed up just once. The V call is TRBV4-1, the J call TRBJ2-1; D is unclear. The germline V gene encodes CDR1 MGHRA and CDR2 YSYEKL. CDR3 length: 15 amino acids. V was shortened by 0 bases and J by 7 bases, with 13 bases between the two germline ends. The CDR3 spells CASSQDPLGGNEQFF. Written as DNA, the CDR3 is TGCGCCAGCAGCCAAGATCCCCTGGGTGGTAATGAGCAGTTCTTC.

The table lists this clonotype with a count of one. The chain carries TRBV16 and TRBJ2-5, with D possibly being TRBD1 (6 bases). Germline V gene data show CDR1 as KGHSY and CDR2 as FQNENV. V dropped 7 bases and J dropped 2 bases, with 14 bases sitting between them. The CDR3 totals 14 residues. The CDR3 DNA follows: TGTGCCAGCACCACCGGGACAATACAAGAGACCCAGTACTTC. Protein product: CASTTGTIQETQYF. Looking up the rest from reference TRBV16 and TRBJ2-5 gives the full variable domain: GEEVAQTPKHLVRGEGQKAKLYCAPIKGHSYVFWYQQVLKNEFKFLISFQNENVFDETGMPKERFSAKCLPNSPCSLEIQATKLEDSAVYFCASTTGTIQETQYFGPGTRLLVL.

This chain joins TRBV27 and TRBJ2-3; D uncertain. The CDR3 is 11 amino acids. Germline CDR1 reads MNHEY; CDR2 reads SMNVEV (reference sequence). Trimming stripped 6 bases from V and 7 bases from J, with 8 bases between. The CDR3 loop reads CASRIRNTQYF. CDR3 coding DNA: TGTGCCAGCAGGATCCGTAATACGCAGTATTTT.